This T cell receptor beta chain was identified in a study of blood T cells in healthy people across ages. PCR was performed a second time for about 7 to 11 cycles using a sample-barcoded 5' primer and a J-beta primer mix. TCRdb reprocessed the 5' RACE reads with MiXCR, giving one entry per CDR3 protein. The data hold approximately 1.5 million distinct CDR3 sequences, with about 35% observed a single time. Germline V gene data show CDR1 as SGHKS and CDR2 as YYEKEE (reference sequence). The CDR3 consists of 12 residues. Trimming cost V 1 base and J 7 bases, with 9 bases left between them. The sequencing sample was made of blood. The TCR was taken from a woman aged 30 to 39 in good health. V and J are TRBV5-5 and TRBJ2-7; D call uncertain. CDR3 sequence reads: CASSLTIGEQYF. The CDR3 DNA is TGTGCCAGCAGCTTGACTATCGGGGAGCAGTACTTC.